The sequence of this T cell receptor (beta chain) was determined in a study of CD8+ T cells in alopecia areata. Cell sorting on a FACSAria was used to separate CD4+ and CD8+ T cells from the PBMCs. As for this clone: Its cognate antigen is unknown.

RNA extraction was followed by reverse transcription into cDNA, which acted as the sequencing template. The data were produced by immunoSEQ multiplex PCR, yet TCRdb's version contains in-frame clones alone and is incomplete. In the table there are fewer than 110,000 clones, approximately 60% of which are singletons. Study-level points and caveats: Lesional tissue from the scalp (especially in alopecia totalis/universalis) showed higher clonality than normal scalp. Besides other cells, scalp samples also yield sequences of resident alphabeta T cells from normal skin.

The length of the CDR3 is 13 residues. The ends were cut back, 3 bases at V and 3 bases at J, with 11 bases in the middle. CDR1 is GTSNPN, CDR2 SVGIG, per germline (reference sequence). The receptor was derived from a human donor in good health. This rearrangement joins TRBV30 to TRBJ1-1; no reliable D call. The sequenced sample consisted of CD4+ T cells sorted from blood. CDR3 residues: CAWSYSEYTEAFF. CDR3 DNA: TGTGCCTGGAGCTACTCAGAATACACTGAAGCTTTCTTT.